The 11 T cell receptor beta chains in this list originate from one sample, sequenced in a study of monozygotic twins with inflammatory bowel disease. Reprocessing the 5' RACE reads, TCRdb reports a single entry for every CDR3 protein and omits DNA. Its listing shows 300,000 to 350,000 distinct CDR3 sequences. Input material: blood. The receptor set was obtained from a human donor with ulcerative colitis or Crohn's disease, or a healthy co-twin of an affected twin (not recorded which).

The J gene is TRBJ2-5, the V gene TRBV7-2. The CDR3 extends over 14 amino acids. Germline assignment: CDR1 SGHTA and CDR2 FQGNSA. CDR3 amino acids: CASSLTRTKETQYF.

The CDR3 loop reads CASSSPGQTTSEQYF. The chain has TRBV5-4 and TRBJ2-7; the D gene TCRdb calls, TRBD1, cannot be checked with no DNA. The CDR3 loop spans 15 amino acids. The germline V gene has CDR1 SGHNT and CDR2 YYREEE (reference sequence).

The chain employs TRBV11-2 and TRBJ2-7. CDR1 and CDR2 (germline): SGHAT, FQNNGV. The CDR3 has 13 amino acids. The CDR3: CASSLVVGTSSYF.

The chain couples TRBV7-8 to TRBJ2-2. CDR3 size: 14 residues. CDR1 is SGHVS and CDR2 is FQNEAQ in the germline V gene. The CDR3 loop is CASSFPDRTGELFF.

This chain joins TRBV15 and TRBJ2-5. The CDR3 length is 14 residues. Germline lookup yields CDR1 LNHNV and CDR2 YYDKDF (reference sequence). The CDR3 here is CATSRGADQETQYF.

This chain links TRBV29-1 with TRBJ1-2; TCRdb calls TRBD1, which cannot be checked without DNA. CDR1 is SQVTM, CDR2 ANQGSEA, per germline. This CDR3 is 14 amino acids long. CDR3 amino acids: CSGGPGRGTYGYTF.

The chain uses TRBV10-3 and TRBJ2-7. From germline, CDR1 is ENHRY and CDR2 SYGVKD. The length of the CDR3 is 13 residues. The CDR3 spells CAITESEIYEQYF.

The chain combines TRBV20-1 with TRBJ2-5; the D gene TCRdb calls, TRBD2, cannot be checked with no DNA. Germline V gives CDR1 DFQATT, CDR2 SNEGSKA (reference sequence). The CDR3 runs 17 residues. The CDR3: CSARGWTSGGFQETQYF.

The CDR3 loop is CASKEQLGSATGEQYF. The chain carries TRBV11-2 and TRBJ2-7. CDR3 length: 16 residues. From germline, CDR1 is SGHAT and CDR2 FQNNGV.

The chain combines TRBV2 with TRBJ2-7; TCRdb gives TRBD1 as the D gene, but with no DNA this cannot be confirmed. This CDR3 has 11 amino acids. From germline, CDR1 is SNHLY and CDR2 FYNNEI. CDR3 residues: CASSVGGEQYF.

The rearrangement uses TRBV20-1 and TRBJ2-3; TCRdb reports TRBD1, a call that lacks DNA to check it against. The germline V gene encodes CDR1 DFQATT and CDR2 SNEGSKA (reference sequence). The CDR3 is 15 residues long. CDR3 region: CSARPPNSYTDTQYF.